These 9 T cell receptor beta chains share one sample of origin, sequenced in a study of blood T cell repertoires in COVID-19. Libraries were prepared by immunoSEQ multiplex PCR; TCRdb keeps only in-frame clonotypes and omits some of them. The data hold hundreds of thousands of clones, with about 87% observed a single time. Sequencing input: PBMCs or T cells enriched from blood (not recorded which). Receptor source: a woman aged 50 to 60 who had recovered from COVID-19.

In this sample, this clone turned up once. The genes are TRBV11-3 and TRBJ2-3, with a weak D call TRBD1 (6 bases). The germline V gene encodes CDR1 SGHNT and CDR2 YENEEA. CDR3 length: 14 residues. The germline V and J ends were trimmed by 1 base and 3 bases, with 8 bases remaining between them. The DNA for the CDR3 is TGTGCCAGCAGCTTAGGGGGGCTGACAGATACGCAGTATTTT. It codes for CASSLGGLTDTQYF.

The chain joins TRBV7-7 to TRBJ1-1; D is undetermined. This CDR3 region has 10 residues. From germline, CDR1 is SSHAT and CDR2 FNYEAQ (reference sequence). The CDR3 spells CASYYTEAFF. CDR3 nucleotides: TGTGCTAGCTATTACACTGAAGCTTTCTTT.

The table lists this clone with a count of one. The V gene is TRBV28, the J gene TRBJ1-2; D not certain. The V gene's germline CDR1 is MDHEN and CDR2 SYDVKM. This CDR3 region has 14 residues. V lost 3 bases, J lost 4 bases, and 12 bases lay in between. In DNA, the CDR3 is TGTGCCAGCAGTTTGGTCGGGGTATTCTATGGCTACACCTTC. Its protein product is CASSLVGVFYGYTF.

The V gene is TRBV9, the J gene TRBJ2-1; 12 nucleotides line up with TRBD2. The junction had 6 bases not matched to a gene; V was cut back by 3 bases and J by 11 bases. Germline assignment: CDR1 SGDLS and CDR2 YYNGEE. The CDR3 has 14 residues. The CDR3 bases are TGTGCCAGCAGCGCCCGGACTAGCGGGACCCAGCAGTTCTTC. Its translation: CASSARTSGTQQFF.

The CDR3: CASSTTSWLGSEKLFF. CDR3 in DNA: TGTGCCAGCAGTACAACCTCATGGTTAGGGAGTGAAAAACTGTTTTTT. J is TRBJ1-4 and V is TRBV27; no reliable D call. The CDR3 runs to 16 residues. Between the trimmed V and J ends, which lost 5 bases and 7 bases, there was a span of 20 bases. Germline V CDR1 and CDR2: MNHEY, SMNVEV (reference sequence).

In this sample, this clone turned up once. For the CDR3, the DNA is TGTGCCTGGAGTGTGGGAGGGAGGGCCGCAGTTAAGACCCAGTACTTC. This codes for CAWSVGGRAAVKTQYF. V is TRBV30 and J is TRBJ2-5; 7 bases line up with TRBD2. Germline CDR1 is GTSNPN and CDR2 is SVGIG (reference sequence). This CDR3 is built from 16 residues. V lost 0 bases to trimming and J lost 6 bases; unmatched junction nucleotides: 13. Full variable domain (remainder filled in from reference TRBV30 and TRBJ2-5): SQTIHQWPATLVQPVGSPLSLECTVEGTSNPNLYWYRQAAGRGLQLLFYSVGIGQISSEVPQNLSASRPQDRQFILSSKKLLLSDSGFYLCAWSVGGRAAVKTQYFGPGTRLLVL.

This rearrangement joins TRBV4-3 to TRBJ2-6, with 12 bases that match TRBD2. Germline CDR1 reads LGHNA; CDR2 reads YSLEER. V shed 4 bases and J 2 bases; nucleotides not matched to a gene: 9. The CDR3 spans 19 residues. The chain's CDR3 is CASSPERLAGGTGANVLTF. The CDR3 nucleotides are TGCGCCAGCAGCCCCGAGCGGCTAGCGGGAGGGACTGGGGCCAACGTCCTGACTTTC.

The chain employs TRBV28 and TRBJ2-7; D possibly corresponds to TRBD1 (6 bases). V was trimmed by 11 bases and J by 3 bases, leaving 20 bases between them. This CDR3 is built from 14 residues. Germline CDR1 and CDR2: MDHEN and SYDVKM. The CDR3 here is CAGGTGTQRYEQYF. The CDR3 region has the DNA TGTGCCGGCGGAACCGGGACACAACGCTACGAGCAGTACTTC.

The genes are TRBV5-4 and TRBJ2-7; TRBD2 agrees at 10 bases. The germline V gene encodes CDR1 SGHNT and CDR2 YYREEE (reference sequence). This CDR3 spans 14 amino acids. V shed 2 bases and J 5 bases; nucleotides not matched to a gene: 4. The CDR3 region is CASSLAGGPDEQYF. CDR3 coding DNA: TGTGCCAGCAGCTTAGCGGGAGGGCCGGACGAGCAGTACTTC.